This record concerns one T cell receptor beta chain sequence. The antigen is not known. The sample originates from a study of PD-1 blockade in classical Hodgkin lymphoma. The repertoire was sequenced with immunoSEQ multiplex PCR; TCRdb's copy has only in-frame clones and lacks some. The sample has about 20,000 clones, approximately 80% seen once. The time point denotes: cycle 4 day 1 (C4D1), after 5 to 7 weeks of nivolumab. After autologous stem cell transplantation all patients relapsed, and prior brentuximab vedotin exposure differed between cohorts. Findings and caveats of the study: For complete responders, baseline diversity was comparable to that of newly diagnosed patients. Relative to healthy donors, newly diagnosed patients reportedly had lower baseline TCR diversity, which was reported as lower still in relapsed/refractory patients. Although disease activity or prior therapy may be involved, causes of the repertoire differences remain undefined.

The TCR originated in a human donor with classical Hodgkin lymphoma. Sample: peripheral blood mononuclear cells (PBMCs), taken before the fourth cycle of nivolumab.

The CDR3 loop reads CASSLVGGETQYF. The CDR3 nucleotides read TGTGCCAGCAGCTTAGTCGGGGGGGAGACCCAGTACTTC. The V call is TRBV7-2, the J call TRBJ2-5; TRBD2 agrees at 7 bases. This CDR3 region has 13 residues. Germline values: CDR1 SGHTA, CDR2 FQGNSA. The trim removed 1 base at V and 5 bases at J, leaving 1 base unmatched.